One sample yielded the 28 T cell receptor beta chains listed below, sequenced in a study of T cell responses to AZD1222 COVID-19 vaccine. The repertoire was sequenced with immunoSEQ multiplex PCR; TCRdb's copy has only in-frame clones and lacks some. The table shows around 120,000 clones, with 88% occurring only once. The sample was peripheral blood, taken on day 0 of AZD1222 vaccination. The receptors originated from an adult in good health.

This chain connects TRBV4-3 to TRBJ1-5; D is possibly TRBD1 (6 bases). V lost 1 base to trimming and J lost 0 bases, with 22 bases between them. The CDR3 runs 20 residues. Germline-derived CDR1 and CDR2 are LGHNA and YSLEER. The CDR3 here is CASSQGRGGGGPYSNQPQHF. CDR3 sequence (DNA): TGCGCCAGCAGCCAAGGGAGGGGTGGTGGGGGCCCCTATAGCAATCAGCCCCAGCATTTT.

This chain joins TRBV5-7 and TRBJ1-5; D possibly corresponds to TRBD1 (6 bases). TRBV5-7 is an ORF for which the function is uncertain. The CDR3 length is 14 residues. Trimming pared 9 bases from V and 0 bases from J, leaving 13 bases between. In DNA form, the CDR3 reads TGTGCCATTTTACAGGGCAATAGCAATCAGCCCCAGCATTTT. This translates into CAILQGNSNQPQHF.

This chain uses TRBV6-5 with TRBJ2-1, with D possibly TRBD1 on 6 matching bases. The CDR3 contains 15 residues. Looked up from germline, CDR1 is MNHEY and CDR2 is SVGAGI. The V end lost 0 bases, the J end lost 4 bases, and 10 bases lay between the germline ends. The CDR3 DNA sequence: TGTGCCAGCAGTTACTCCTCAGGGGAATACAATGAGCAGTTCTTC. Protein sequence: CASSYSSGEYNEQFF.

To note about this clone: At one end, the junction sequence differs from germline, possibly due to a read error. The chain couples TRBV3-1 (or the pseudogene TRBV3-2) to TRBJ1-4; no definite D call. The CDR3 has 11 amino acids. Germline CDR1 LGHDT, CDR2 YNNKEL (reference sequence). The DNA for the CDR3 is TGTGCCAGCACCCAAGGTGGAAAACTGTTTTTT. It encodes CASTQGGKLFF.

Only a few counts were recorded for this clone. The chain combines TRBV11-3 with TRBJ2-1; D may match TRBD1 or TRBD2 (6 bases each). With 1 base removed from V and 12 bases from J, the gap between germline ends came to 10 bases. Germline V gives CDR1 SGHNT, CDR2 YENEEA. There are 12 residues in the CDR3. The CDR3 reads CASSLGRGTQFF. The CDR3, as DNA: TGTGCCAGCAGCTTAGGGAGGGGGACGCAGTTCTTC.

DNA for the CDR3: TGCGCCAGCAGCTTGGGAGTGTCGAACACTGAAGCTTTCTTT. The encoded protein is CASSLGVSNTEAFF. The chain recombines TRBV5-1 with TRBJ1-1, with D uncertain. The germline gives CDR1 SGHRS, CDR2 YFSETQ. The CDR3 is made up of 14 amino acids. Trimming shortened V by 0 bases and J by 1 base, and 7 bases separated the two germline ends.

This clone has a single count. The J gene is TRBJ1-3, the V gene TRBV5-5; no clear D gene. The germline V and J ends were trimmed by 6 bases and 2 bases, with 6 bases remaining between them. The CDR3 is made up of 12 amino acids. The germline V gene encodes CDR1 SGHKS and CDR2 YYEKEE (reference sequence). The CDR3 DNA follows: TGTGCCAGCAATCCGACTGGAAACACCATATATTTT. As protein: CASNPTGNTIYF.

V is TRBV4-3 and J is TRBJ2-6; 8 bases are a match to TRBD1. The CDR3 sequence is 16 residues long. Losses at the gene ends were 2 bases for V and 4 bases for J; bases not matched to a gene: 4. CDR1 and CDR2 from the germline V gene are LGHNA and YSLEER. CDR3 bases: TGCGCCAGCAGCCAAAACAGGGGGACCGGGGCCAACGTCCTGACTTTC. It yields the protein CASSQNRGTGANVLTF.

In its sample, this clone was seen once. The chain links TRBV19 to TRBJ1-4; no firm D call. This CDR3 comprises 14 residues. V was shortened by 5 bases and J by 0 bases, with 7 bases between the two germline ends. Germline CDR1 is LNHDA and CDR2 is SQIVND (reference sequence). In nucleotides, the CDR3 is TGTGCCAGTAGTGGCGTAGCAACTAATGAAAAACTGTTTTTT. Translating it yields CASSGVATNEKLFF.

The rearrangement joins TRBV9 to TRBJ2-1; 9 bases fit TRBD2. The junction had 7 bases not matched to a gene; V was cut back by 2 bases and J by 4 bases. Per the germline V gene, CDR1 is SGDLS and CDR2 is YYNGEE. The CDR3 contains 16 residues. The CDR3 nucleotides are TGTGCCAGCAGCGTTTTCTCTAGCGGGGCTTACAATGAGCAGTTCTTC. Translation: CASSVFSSGAYNEQFF.

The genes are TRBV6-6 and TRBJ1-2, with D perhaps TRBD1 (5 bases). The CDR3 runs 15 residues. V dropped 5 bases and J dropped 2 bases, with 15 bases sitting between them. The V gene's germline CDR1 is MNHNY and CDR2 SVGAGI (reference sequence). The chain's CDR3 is CASSPDGAGNYGYTF. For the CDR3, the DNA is TGTGCCAGCAGTCCCGACGGGGCAGGGAACTATGGCTACACCTTC.

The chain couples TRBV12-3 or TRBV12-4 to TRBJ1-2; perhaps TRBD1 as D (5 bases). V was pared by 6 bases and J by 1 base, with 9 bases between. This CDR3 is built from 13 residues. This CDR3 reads CASRHRFNYGYTF. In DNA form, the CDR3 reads TGTGCCAGCAGACACAGGTTTAACTATGGCTACACCTTC.

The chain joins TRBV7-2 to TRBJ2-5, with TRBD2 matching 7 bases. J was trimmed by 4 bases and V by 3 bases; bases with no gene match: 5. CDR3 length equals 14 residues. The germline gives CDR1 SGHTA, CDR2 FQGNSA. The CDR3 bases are TGTGCCAGCAGCTTGGGCGGGAGTAGAGAGACCCAGTACTTC. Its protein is CASSLGGSRETQYF.

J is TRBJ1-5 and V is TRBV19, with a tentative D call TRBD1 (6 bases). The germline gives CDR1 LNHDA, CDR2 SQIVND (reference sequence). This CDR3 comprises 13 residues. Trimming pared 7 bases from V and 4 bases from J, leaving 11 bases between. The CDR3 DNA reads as TGTGCCAGTACCAGGGACATGAATCAGCCCCAGCATTTT. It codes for CASTRDMNQPQHF.

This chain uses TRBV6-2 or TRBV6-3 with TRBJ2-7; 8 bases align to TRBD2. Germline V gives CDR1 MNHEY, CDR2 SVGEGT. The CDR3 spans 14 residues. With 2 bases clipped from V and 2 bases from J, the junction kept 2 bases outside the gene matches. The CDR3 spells CASSYRGGAYEQYF. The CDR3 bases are TGTGCCAGCAGTTACCGGGGGGGGGCCTACGAGCAGTACTTC.

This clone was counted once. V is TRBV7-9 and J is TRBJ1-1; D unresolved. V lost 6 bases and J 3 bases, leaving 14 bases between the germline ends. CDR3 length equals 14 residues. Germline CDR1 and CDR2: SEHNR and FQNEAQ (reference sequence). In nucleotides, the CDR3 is TGTGCCAGCAGGGCGGTACCTGATGACACTGAAGCTTTCTTT. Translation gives CASRAVPDDTEAFF.

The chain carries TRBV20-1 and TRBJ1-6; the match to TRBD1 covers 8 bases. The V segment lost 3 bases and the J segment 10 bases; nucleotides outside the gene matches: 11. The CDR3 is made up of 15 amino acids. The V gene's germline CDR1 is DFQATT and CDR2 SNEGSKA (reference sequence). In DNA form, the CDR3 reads TGCAGTGCTAGTGGCGCAGGGGGCGCGGGATCACCCCTCCACTTT. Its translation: CSASGAGGAGSPLHF.

As DNA, the CDR3 is TGTGCCAGCAGCGTAGATTTCAAACCCTATGGCTACACCTTC. Amino acids: CASSVDFKPYGYTF. The chain has TRBV9 and TRBJ1-2; D not resolved. In germline, CDR1 is SGDLS, CDR2 YYNGEE. Trimming stripped 0 bases from V and 4 bases from J, with 10 bases between. The length of the CDR3 is 14 residues.

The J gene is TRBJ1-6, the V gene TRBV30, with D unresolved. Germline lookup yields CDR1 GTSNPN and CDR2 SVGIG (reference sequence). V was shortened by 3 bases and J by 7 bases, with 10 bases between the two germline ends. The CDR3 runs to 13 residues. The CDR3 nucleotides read TGTGCCTGGAGATCTTACGACAATTCACCCCTCCACTTT. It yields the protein CAWRSYDNSPLHF.

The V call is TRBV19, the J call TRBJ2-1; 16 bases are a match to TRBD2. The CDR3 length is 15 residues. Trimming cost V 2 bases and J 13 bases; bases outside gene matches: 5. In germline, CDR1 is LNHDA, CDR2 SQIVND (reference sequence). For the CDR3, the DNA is TGTGCCAGTAGTATAATGGGGACTAGCGGGGGGGGACAGTTCTTC. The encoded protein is CASSIMGTSGGGQFF.

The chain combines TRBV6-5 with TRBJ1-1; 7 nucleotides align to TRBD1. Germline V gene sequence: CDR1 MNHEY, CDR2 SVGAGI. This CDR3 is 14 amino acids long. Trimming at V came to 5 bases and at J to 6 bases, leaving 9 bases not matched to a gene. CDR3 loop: CASSNRDRVPEAFF. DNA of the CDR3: TGTGCCAGCAGTAACCGGGACAGAGTACCTGAAGCTTTCTTT.

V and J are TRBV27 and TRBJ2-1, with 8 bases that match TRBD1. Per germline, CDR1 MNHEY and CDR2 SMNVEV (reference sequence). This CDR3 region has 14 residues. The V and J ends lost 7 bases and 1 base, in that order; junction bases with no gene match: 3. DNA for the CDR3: TGTGCCAGCACAGGGGGCTCTTCCTACAATGAGCAGTTCTTC. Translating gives CASTGGSSYNEQFF.

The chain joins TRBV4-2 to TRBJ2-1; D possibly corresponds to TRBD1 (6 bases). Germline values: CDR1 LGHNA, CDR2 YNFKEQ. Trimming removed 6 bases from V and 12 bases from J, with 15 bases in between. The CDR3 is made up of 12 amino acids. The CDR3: CASSPNRDSQFF. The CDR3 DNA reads TGTGCCAGCAGTCCAAACAGGGATTCGCAGTTCTTC.

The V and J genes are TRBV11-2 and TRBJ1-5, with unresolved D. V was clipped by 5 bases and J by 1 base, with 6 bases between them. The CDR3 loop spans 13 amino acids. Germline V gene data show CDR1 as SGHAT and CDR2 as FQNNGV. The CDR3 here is CASSLDSNQPQHF. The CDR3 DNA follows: TGTGCCAGCAGCCTTGACAGCAATCAGCCCCAGCATTTT.

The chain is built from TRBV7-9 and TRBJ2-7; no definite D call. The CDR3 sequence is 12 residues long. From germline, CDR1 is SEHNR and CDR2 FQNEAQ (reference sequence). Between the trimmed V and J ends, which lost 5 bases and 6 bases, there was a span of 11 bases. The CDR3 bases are TGTGCCAGCAGCCCCCCTGGGCCCGAGCAGTACTTC. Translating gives CASSPPGPEQYF.

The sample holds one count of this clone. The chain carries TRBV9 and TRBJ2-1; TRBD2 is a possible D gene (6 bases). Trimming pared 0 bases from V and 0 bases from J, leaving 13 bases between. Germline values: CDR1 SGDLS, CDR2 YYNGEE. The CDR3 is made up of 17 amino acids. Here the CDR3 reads CASSVGEGGLSYNEQFF. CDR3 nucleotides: TGTGCCAGCAGCGTAGGAGAGGGAGGTCTCTCCTACAATGAGCAGTTCTTC.

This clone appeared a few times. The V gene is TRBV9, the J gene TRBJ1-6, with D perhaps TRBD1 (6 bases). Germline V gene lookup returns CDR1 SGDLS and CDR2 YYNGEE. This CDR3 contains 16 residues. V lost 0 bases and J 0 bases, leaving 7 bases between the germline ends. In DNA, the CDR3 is TGTGCCAGCAGCGTAGAACAGGGCTCCTATAATTCACCCCTCCACTTT. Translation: CASSVEQGSYNSPLHF.

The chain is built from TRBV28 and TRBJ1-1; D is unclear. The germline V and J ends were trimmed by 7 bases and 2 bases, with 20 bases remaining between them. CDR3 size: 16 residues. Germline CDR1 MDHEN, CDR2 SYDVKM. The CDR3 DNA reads TGTGCCAGCAAAGCCGCGGCGCGCCCGGTCAACACTGAAGCTTTCTTT. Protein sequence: CASKAAARPVNTEAFF.